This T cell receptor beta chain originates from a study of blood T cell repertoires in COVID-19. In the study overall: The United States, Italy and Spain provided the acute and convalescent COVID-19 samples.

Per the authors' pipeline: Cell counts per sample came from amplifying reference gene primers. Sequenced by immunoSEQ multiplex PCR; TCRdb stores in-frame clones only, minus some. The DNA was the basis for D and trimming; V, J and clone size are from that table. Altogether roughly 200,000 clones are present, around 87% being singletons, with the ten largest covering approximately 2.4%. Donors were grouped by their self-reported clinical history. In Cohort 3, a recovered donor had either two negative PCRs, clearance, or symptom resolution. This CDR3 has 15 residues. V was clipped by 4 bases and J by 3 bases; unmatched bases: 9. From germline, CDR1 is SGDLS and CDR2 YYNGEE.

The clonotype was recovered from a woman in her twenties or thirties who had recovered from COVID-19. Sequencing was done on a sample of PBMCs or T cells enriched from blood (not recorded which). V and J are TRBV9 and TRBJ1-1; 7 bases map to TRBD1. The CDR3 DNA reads TGTGCCAGCAGCTTCGCACAGGGGTTGGACACTGAAGCTTTCTTT. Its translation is CASSFAQGLDTEAFF.